This T cell receptor beta chain was profiled in a study of human T cells and chemical hapten exposure. Background on the study: It was small differences in pooled library volume that mainly caused per-sample TCR yields to vary.

Unfractionated whole blood was the source from which total RNA was extracted. With 3 bases removed from V and 3 bases from J, the gap between germline ends came to 8 bases. This CDR3 contains 13 residues. Germline loops: CDR1 MNHNS, CDR2 SASEGT. Individual cDNA molecules in this library carried unique molecular identifiers. As processed by the authors: Sample TCR counts, which ranged from 23,224 to 690,600, had a median of around 96,000. TCRdb independently ran MiXCR on the 5' RACE reads; one entry per CDR3 protein. TCRdb's processing, not the study's, gives the V and J calls here. The sample records roughly 82,000 distinct CDR3 sequences, less than 20% being singletons.

V usage is TRBV6-1 and J usage is TRBJ1-2; D remains ambiguous. This sequence was found in a female donor in good health. The CDR3 nucleotides read TGTGCCAGCAGTGATTGGGCAGACTATGGCTACACCTTC. Protein sequence: CASSDWADYGYTF.